This entry describes one T cell receptor (beta chain). This sample was taken from a study of Ad26.COV2.S vaccination and SARS-CoV-2 variants. The treatment here: roughly 18 received Ad26.COV2.S at low or high dose, single or two shots; 5 received placebo; per-sample allocation not given. After the first vaccine or placebo injection, samples were drawn on day 63. Germline V gene sequence: CDR1 MNHEY, CDR2 SVGAGI. CDR3 length: 14 residues. Trimming stripped 11 bases from V and 4 bases from J, with 20 bases between. The method was immunoSEQ multiplex PCR; TCRdb's version includes in-frame clones alone and lacks a portion of them. The sample carries some 300,000 clones, 85% recorded once.

The source was peripheral blood, collected in a trial of Ad26.COV2.S vaccine versus placebo. The source is a person aged 18 to 59 who received the Ad26.COV2.S COVID-19 vaccine or a placebo. V and J are TRBV6-5 and TRBJ1-2; possible D gene TRBD1, 6 bases. CDR3 region: CAARGPGSLYGYTF. The CDR3, as DNA: TGTGCCGCTCGGGGGCCGGGGTCCCTCTATGGCTACACCTTC.